Reported below is one T cell receptor (beta chain). Its antigen is not known. This sample is drawn from a study of CD4 T cells in relation to SARS-CoV-2 and coronaviruses. Study in general: PBMCs were cultured with antigen for nine to eleven days before TCR beta sequencing.

TCRdb's table, derived via immunoSEQ multiplex PCR, lists solely in-frame clones and lacks some. This table has about 26,000 clones, around 76% appearing once. Trimming took 5 bases from V and 4 from J, leaving 7 bases between them. Germline CDR1 and CDR2: DFQATT and SNEGSKA (reference sequence). The CDR3 covers 11 residues. CD4+ T cells from unexposed donors were obtained before the COVID-19 pandemic (2011-2018). The cells were cultured for 10 days before CD4+ T cells were isolated. Findings and caveats of the study: SARS-CoV-2-driven expansion was significantly weaker in crossreactive than monoreactive clones.

The TCR comes from a human donor in good health. The chain recombines TRBV20-1 with TRBJ2-3; D is undetermined. The sample taken for sequencing was CD4+ T cells from PBMCs, cultured in vitro. CDR3 sequence: CSASPADTQYF. In DNA form, the CDR3 reads TGCAGTGCTTCCCCGGCAGATACGCAGTATTTT.